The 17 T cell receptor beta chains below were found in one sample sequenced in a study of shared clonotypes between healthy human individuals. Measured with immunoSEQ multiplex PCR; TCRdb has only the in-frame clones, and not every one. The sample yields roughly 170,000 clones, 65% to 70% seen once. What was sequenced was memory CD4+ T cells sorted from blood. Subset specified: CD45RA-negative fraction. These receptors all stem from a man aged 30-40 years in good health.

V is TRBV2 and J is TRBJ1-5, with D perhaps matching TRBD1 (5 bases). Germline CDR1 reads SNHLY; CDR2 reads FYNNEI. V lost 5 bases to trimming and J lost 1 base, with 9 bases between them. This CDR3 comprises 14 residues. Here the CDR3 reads CASSWTLSNQPQHF. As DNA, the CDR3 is TGTGCCAGCAGTTGGACACTAAGCAATCAGCCCCAGCATTTT.

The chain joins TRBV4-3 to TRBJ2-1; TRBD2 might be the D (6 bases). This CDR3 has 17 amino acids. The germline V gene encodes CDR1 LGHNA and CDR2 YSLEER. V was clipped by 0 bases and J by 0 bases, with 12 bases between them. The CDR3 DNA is TGCGCCAGCAGCCAAGATATTCGGAGGGGCTCCTACAATGAGCAGTTCTTC. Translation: CASSQDIRRGSYNEQFF.

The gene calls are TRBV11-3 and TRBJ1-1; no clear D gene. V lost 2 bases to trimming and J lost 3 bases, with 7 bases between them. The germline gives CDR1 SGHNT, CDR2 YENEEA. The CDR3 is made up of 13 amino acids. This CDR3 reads CASSLTWDTEAFF. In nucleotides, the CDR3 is TGTGCCAGCAGCTTAACGTGGGACACTGAAGCTTTCTTT.

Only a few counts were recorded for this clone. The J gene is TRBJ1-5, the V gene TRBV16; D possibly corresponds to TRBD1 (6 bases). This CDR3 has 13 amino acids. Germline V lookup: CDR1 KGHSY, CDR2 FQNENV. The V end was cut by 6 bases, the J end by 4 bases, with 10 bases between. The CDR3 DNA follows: TGTGCCAGCAGACCTACAGGGAATCAGCCCCAGCATTTT. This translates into CASRPTGNQPQHF.

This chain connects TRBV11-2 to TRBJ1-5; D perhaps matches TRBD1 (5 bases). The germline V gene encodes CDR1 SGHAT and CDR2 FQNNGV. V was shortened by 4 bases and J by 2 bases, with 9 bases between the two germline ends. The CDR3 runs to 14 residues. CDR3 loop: CASSSGTRNQPQHF. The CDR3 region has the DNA TGTGCCAGCAGCTCGGGGACGCGCAATCAGCCCCAGCATTTT.

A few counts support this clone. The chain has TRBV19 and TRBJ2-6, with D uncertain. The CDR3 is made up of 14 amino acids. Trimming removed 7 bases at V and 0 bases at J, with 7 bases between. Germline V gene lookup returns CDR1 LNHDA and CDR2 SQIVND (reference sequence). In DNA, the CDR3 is TGTGCCAGTACAGCAGACTCTGGGGCCAACGTCCTGACTTTC. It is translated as CASTADSGANVLTF.

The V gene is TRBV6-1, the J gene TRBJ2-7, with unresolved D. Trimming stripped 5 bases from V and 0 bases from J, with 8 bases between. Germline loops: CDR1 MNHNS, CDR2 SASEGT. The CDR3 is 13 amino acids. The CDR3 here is CASSPGLSYEQYF. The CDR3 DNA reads TGTGCCAGCAGTCCGGGTCTCTCCTACGAGCAGTACTTC.

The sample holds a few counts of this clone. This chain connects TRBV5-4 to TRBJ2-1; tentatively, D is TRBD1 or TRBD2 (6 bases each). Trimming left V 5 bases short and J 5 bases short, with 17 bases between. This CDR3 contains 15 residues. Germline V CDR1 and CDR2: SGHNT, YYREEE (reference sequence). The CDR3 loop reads CASSRGRREHNEQFF. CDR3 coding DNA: TGTGCCAGCAGTCGGGGGCGGAGGGAACACAATGAGCAGTTCTTC.

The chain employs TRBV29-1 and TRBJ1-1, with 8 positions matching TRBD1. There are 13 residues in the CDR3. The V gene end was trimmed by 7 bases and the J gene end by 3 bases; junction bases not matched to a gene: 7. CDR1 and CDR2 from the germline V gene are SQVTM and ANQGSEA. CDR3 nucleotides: TGCAGCGCCATGACAGGGGTATACACTGAAGCTTTCTTT. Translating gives CSAMTGVYTEAFF.

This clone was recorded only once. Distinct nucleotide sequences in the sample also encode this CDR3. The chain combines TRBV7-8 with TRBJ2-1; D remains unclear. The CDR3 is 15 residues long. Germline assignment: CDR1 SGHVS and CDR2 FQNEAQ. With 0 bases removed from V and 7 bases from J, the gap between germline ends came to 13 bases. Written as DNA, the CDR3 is TGTGCCAGCAGCTTAGCACTCGAGCGTATTAATGAGCAGTTCTTC. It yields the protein CASSLALERINEQFF.

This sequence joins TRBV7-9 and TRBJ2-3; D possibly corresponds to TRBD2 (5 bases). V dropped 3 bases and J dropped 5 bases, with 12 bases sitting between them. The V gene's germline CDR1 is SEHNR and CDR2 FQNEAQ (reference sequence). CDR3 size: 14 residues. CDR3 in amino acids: CASSLATRKDTQYF. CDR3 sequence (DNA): TGTGCCAGCAGCTTGGCAACTAGAAAAGATACGCAGTATTTT.

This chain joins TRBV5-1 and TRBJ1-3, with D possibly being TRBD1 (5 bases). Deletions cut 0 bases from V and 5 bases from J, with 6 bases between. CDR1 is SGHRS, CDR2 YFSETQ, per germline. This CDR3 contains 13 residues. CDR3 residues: CASSLGQRNTIYF. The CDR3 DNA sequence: TGCGCCAGCAGCTTGGGACAGAGAAACACCATATATTTT.

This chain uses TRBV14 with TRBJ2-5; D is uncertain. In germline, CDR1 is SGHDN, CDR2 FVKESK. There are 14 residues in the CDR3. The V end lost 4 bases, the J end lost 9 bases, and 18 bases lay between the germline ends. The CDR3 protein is CASSPFDGPMPQYF. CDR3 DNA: TGTGCCAGCAGCCCCTTTGATGGGCCCATGCCCCAGTACTTC.

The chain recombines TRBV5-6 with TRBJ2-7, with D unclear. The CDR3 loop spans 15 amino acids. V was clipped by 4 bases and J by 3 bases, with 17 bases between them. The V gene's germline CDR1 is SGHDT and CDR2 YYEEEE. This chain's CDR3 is CASSPGPSFRYEQYF. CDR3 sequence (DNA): TGTGCCAGCAGCCCTGGCCCGTCCTTCCGCTACGAGCAGTACTTC.

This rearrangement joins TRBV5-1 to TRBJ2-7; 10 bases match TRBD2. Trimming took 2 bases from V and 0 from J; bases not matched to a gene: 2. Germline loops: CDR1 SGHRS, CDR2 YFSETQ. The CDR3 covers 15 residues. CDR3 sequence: CASSFTSGDSYEQYF. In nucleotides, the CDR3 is TGCGCCAGCAGCTTCACTAGCGGGGACTCCTACGAGCAGTACTTC.

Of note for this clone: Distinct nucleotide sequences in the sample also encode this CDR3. The CDR3 DNA follows: TGTGCCAGCTCACCAAACCTCGGACAGGGGGGAAATCAGCCCCAGCATTTT. Translated, it gives CASSPNLGQGGNQPQHF. The rearrangement uses TRBV18 and TRBJ1-5; the match to TRBD1 covers 10 bases. Germline CDR1 and CDR2: KGHSH and LQKENI. This CDR3 has 17 amino acids. Germline trimming cut 2 bases from V and 4 bases from J; bases unmatched to any gene: 8.

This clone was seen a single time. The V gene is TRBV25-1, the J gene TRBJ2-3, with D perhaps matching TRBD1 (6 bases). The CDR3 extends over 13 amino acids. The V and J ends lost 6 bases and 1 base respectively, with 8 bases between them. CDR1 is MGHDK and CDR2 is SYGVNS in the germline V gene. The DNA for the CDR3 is TGTGCCAGCAGGAGACAGGGCACAGATACGCAGTATTTT. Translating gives CASRRQGTDTQYF.